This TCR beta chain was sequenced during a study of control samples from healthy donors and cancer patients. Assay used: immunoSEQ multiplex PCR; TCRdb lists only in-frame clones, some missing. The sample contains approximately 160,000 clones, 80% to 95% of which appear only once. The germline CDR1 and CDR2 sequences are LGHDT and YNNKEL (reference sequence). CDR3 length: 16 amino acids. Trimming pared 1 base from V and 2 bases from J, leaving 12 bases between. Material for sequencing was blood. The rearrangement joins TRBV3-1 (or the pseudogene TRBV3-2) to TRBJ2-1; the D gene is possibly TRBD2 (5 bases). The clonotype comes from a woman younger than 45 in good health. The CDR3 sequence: CASSQVPGNPYNEQFF. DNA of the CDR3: TGTGCCAGCAGCCAAGTCCCGGGAAACCCCTACAATGAGCAGTTCTTC.